The T cell receptor (beta chain) under discussion was sequenced for a study of blood T cell repertoires in COVID-19. The CDR3 runs 17 residues. Deletions cut 5 bases from V and 4 bases from J, with 21 bases between. From germline, CDR1 is SEHNR and CDR2 FQNEAQ (reference sequence). Some clones are missing from TCRdb's copy, which holds only in-frame ones; the method was immunoSEQ multiplex PCR. The sample lists 290,000 or so clones; approximately 90% were seen once. This sequence originates from a woman in her twenties or thirties with COVID-19, enrolled during active disease. The sample consisted of peripheral blood. This chain connects TRBV7-9 to TRBJ2-4; possibly TRBD2 for D (5 bases). As DNA, the CDR3 is TGTGCCAGCAGCCTCGTGGCGAGGGCCTCGTCAAAAAACATTCAGTACTTC. Protein sequence: CASSLVARASSKNIQYF.